These 24 T cell receptor beta chains share one sample of origin, sequenced in a study of T cells in Graves' hyperthyroidism and ophthalmopathy. TCR beta CDR3 region amplification was performed from RNA transcripts. Researchers ran a first-round RT-PCR on the TCR CDR3 using the HTBI primer set. One entry per CDR3 protein results from TCRdb running MiXCR on the multiplex PCR reads. The sample yields fewer than 750,000 distinct CDR3 sequences, around 42% seen once. Sequences were obtained from peripheral blood or thyroid tissue (not recorded which). The receptors originated from a young woman with Graves' hyperthyroidism.

There are many counts of this clonotype. The V gene is TRBV29-1, the J gene TRBJ1-2, with 7 nucleotides matching TRBD1. This CDR3 has 14 amino acids. V trimming: 3 bases; J trimming: 4 bases; junction bases outside the gene matches: 8. Germline loops: CDR1 SQVTM, CDR2 ANQGSEA. The CDR3 loop is CSVEIRGQGYGYTF. The CDR3 DNA sequence: TGCAGCGTTGAGATAAGGGGGCAGGGCTATGGCTACACCTTC. Full variable domain (rest looked up from reference TRBV29-1 and TRBJ1-2): SAVISQKPSRDICQRGTSLTIQCQVDSQVTMMFWYRQQPGQSLTLIATANQGSEATYESGFVIDKFPISRPNLTFSTLTVSNMSPEDSSIYLCSVEIRGQGYGYTFGSGTRLTVV.

The rearrangement links TRBV5-1 to TRBJ2-1; possible D gene TRBD1, 6 bases. Germline-derived CDR1 and CDR2 are SGHRS and YFSETQ. This CDR3 has 12 residues. V lost 7 bases to trimming and J lost 10 bases, with 15 bases between them. The CDR3 nucleotides are TGCGCCAGCGGCCCCTCAGGGGTAGAGCAGTTCTTC. Protein sequence: CASGPSGVEQFF.

The chain links TRBV2 to TRBJ2-2; D remains ambiguous. Germline assignment: CDR1 SNHLY and CDR2 FYNNEI. The CDR3 covers 13 residues. V dropped 6 bases and J dropped 11 bases, with 16 bases sitting between them. The CDR3 is CASRELEYGELFF. In DNA, the CDR3 is TGTGCCAGCAGAGAACTGGAATACGGTGAGCTGTTTTTT.

This clonotype was observed a handful of times. The chain uses TRBV19 and TRBJ2-7; possible D gene TRBD1, 6 bases. V lost 4 bases to trimming and J lost 2 bases, with 12 bases between them. Germline CDR1 and CDR2: LNHDA and SQIVND (reference sequence). This CDR3 contains 14 residues. CDR3 nucleotide sequence: TGTGCCAGTAGTACCCGGGACACTACCTACGAGCAGTACTTC. Amino acid sequence: CASSTRDTTYEQYF.

This clonotype occurred many times. This CDR3 reads CASSDKNTGELFF. In nucleotides, the CDR3 is TGTGCCAGCAGTGACAAAAACACCGGGGAGCTGTTTTTT. The gene calls are TRBV6-4 and TRBJ2-2, with D unclear. The CDR3 runs to 13 residues. The germline V gene has CDR1 MRHNA and CDR2 SNTAGT. The V end lost 2 bases, the J end lost 2 bases, and 3 bases lay between the germline ends.

This clonotype was detected ten times or more. CDR3: CATSDSVRDTGELFF. CDR3 DNA: TGTGCCACCAGTGACTCCGTCCGGGACACCGGGGAGCTGTTTTTT. The gene calls are TRBV24-1 and TRBJ2-2; D call uncertain. Germline V lookup: CDR1 KGHDR, CDR2 SFDVKD. The germline V and J ends were trimmed by 4 bases and 3 bases, with 11 bases remaining between them. The CDR3 runs 15 residues.

This rearrangement joins TRBV7-9 to TRBJ1-5; D perhaps matches TRBD1 (6 bases). CDR1 and CDR2 (germline): SEHNR, FQNEAQ (reference sequence). The CDR3 contains 15 residues. The V end lost 1 base, the J end lost 4 bases, and 11 bases lay between the germline ends. The CDR3 protein is CASSLDRETNQPQHF. CDR3 bases: TGTGCCAGCAGCTTAGACAGGGAAACGAATCAGCCCCAGCATTTT.

Concerning this clonotype: At one end the junction does not follow the germline gene, possibly because of a read error. The chain carries TRBV5-5 and TRBJ2-7, with 10 bases identical to TRBD1. Germline V gene lookup returns CDR1 SGHKS and CDR2 YYEKEE (reference sequence). The CDR3 runs 15 residues. The DNA of the CDR3 is TGCGCCAGCAGCCAGGGACAGGGGACGGGCTACGAGCAGTACTTC. Translation: CASSQGQGTGYEQYF. The complete variable domain, with remaining parts taken from reference TRBV5-5 and TRBJ2-7, reads DAGVTQSPTHLIKTRGQQVTLRCSPISGHKSVSWYQQVLGQGPQFIFQYYEKEERGRGNFPDRFSARQFPNYSSELNVNALLLGDSALYLCASSQGQGTGYEQYFGPGTRLTVT.

This chain joins TRBV7-3 and TRBJ1-2, with D perhaps TRBD1 (6 bases). This CDR3 is 15 amino acids long. Germline assignment: CDR1 SGHTA and CDR2 FQGTGA. V shed 5 bases and J shed 2 bases, with 15 bases lying between them. DNA of the CDR3: TGTGCCAGCAGCACCGGGGGGGGCGTAAACTATGGCTACACCTTC. Protein: CASSTGGGVNYGYTF.

This clonotype was found a few times. The junction and the germline gene differ at one end; a read error may be behind it. The chain links TRBV5-1 to TRBJ1-3; 8 bases are shared with TRBD1. Germline V gene lookup returns CDR1 SGHRS and CDR2 YFSETQ. This CDR3 region has 14 residues. The CDR3 sequence is CASSSNGQGNTTYF. Written as DNA, the CDR3 is TGCGCCAGCAGCTCGAACGGACAGGGAAACACCACATATTTT.

This clonotype came up many times. J is TRBJ2-7 and V is TRBV12-3 or TRBV12-4; D is unclear. V was shortened by 6 bases and J by 3 bases, with 9 bases between the two germline ends. This CDR3 contains 12 residues. The CDR3 DNA reads as TGTGCCAGCAGACCTGGGATCTACGAGCAGTACTTC. It specifies CASRPGIYEQYF.

This clonotype came up many times. The chain is built from TRBV12-5 and TRBJ1-5, with TRBD1 identical over 10 bases. Germline trimming cut 4 bases from V and 4 bases from J; bases unmatched to any gene: 7. The CDR3 spans 16 residues. Germline lookup yields CDR1 LGHNT and CDR2 FRNRAP. The CDR3 loop is CASGSSGTGVNQPQHF. CDR3 in DNA: TGTGCTAGTGGTTCATCCGGGACAGGGGTTAATCAGCCCCAGCATTTT.

This clonotype occurred many times. V gene TRBV5-4 combines with J gene TRBJ2-5; 8 positions match TRBD2. Germline V gene data show CDR1 as SGHNT and CDR2 as YYREEE (reference sequence). The CDR3 runs to 14 residues. V lost 0 bases and J lost 4; bases outside the gene matches: 2. The CDR3 is CASSLALAGETQYF. The CDR3 coding sequence is TGTGCCAGCAGCTTGGCTCTAGCGGGAGAGACCCAGTACTTC.

At least ten counts were recorded for this clonotype. V usage is TRBV25-1 and J usage is TRBJ1-3; possibly TRBD1 for D (5 bases). Germline values: CDR1 MGHDK, CDR2 SYGVNS. The CDR3 consists of 15 residues. Trimming removed 2 bases from V and 3 bases from J, with 11 bases in between. Written as DNA, the CDR3 is TGTGCCAGCAGTGAAGGGCCCAGGGTTGGAAACACCATATATTTT. This gives the protein CASSEGPRVGNTIYF.

Only one count was recorded for this clonotype. Germline is not matched at one junction end, which may reflect a read error. J is TRBJ2-7 and V is TRBV12-5; 10 nucleotides align to TRBD1. The CDR3 is 20 residues long. CDR1 LGHNT and CDR2 FRNRAP come from the germline V gene. Written as DNA, the CDR3 is TGTGCTAGTGGTTTGGTACTCGGTACCCTCGCGGACAGGGGGTCCTACGAGCAGTGCTTC. This gives the protein CASGLVLGTLADRGSYEQCF.

Many counts were recorded for this clonotype. The chain is built from TRBV10-3 and TRBJ1-1; D may be TRBD1 (6 bases). Germline CDR1 is ENHRY and CDR2 is SYGVKD. This CDR3 has 12 amino acids. With 6 bases removed from V and 10 bases from J, the gap between germline ends came to 15 bases. For the CDR3, the DNA is TGTGCCATCAGGGCGGCCAAAGGGGGAGCTTTCTTT. Its protein is CAIRAAKGGAFF.

The rearrangement joins TRBV12-3 or TRBV12-4 to TRBJ2-7; the D gene is possibly TRBD1 (5 bases). The CDR3 loop spans 16 amino acids. The V and J ends lost 5 bases and 2 bases respectively, with 19 bases between them. CDR3 in DNA: TGTGCCAGCAGTCTCAGTTCCGAGTGGGGCCCCTACGAGCAGTACTTC. Translation: CASSLSSEWGPYEQYF.

The V and J genes are TRBV7-3 and TRBJ2-7; the D gene is possibly TRBD1 (6 bases). CDR1 is SGHTA, CDR2 FQGTGA, per germline. The CDR3 runs to 16 residues. V was pared by 6 bases and J by 7 bases, with 25 bases between. The CDR3, as DNA: TGTGCCAGCAGTTCTCCCCCGGGGTGGGGGCGCAGAGAGCAGTACTTC. Translation gives CASSSPPGWGRREQYF. Based on the CDR3 plus reference TRBV7-3 and TRBJ2-7, the full variable domain is GAGVSQTPSNKVTEKGKYVELRCDPISGHTALYWYRQSLGQGPEFLIYFQGTGAADDSGLPNDRFFAVRPEGSVSTLKIQRTERGDSAVYLCASSSPPGWGRREQYFGPGTRLTVT.

The chain joins TRBV2 to TRBJ2-7; D is possibly TRBD1 or TRBD2 (5 bases each). Trimming removed 6 bases from V and 9 bases from J, with 27 bases in between. The CDR3 runs 16 residues. The V gene's germline CDR1 is SNHLY and CDR2 FYNNEI. The CDR3 DNA reads TGTGCCAGCAGCTCCGGGACGGAGAACACCGGGGAGACGCAGTACTTC. As protein: CASSSGTENTGETQYF.

This clonotype has a count of ten or more. The chain couples TRBV7-8 to TRBJ1-4; 7 nucleotides align to TRBD1. This CDR3 has 20 amino acids. Unmatched junction bases numbered 16, after V lost 3 bases and J lost 0 bases. The germline gives CDR1 SGHVS, CDR2 FQNEAQ. CDR3 region: CASSFETGTDPIATNEKLFF. As DNA, the CDR3 is TGTGCCAGCAGCTTCGAAACCGGGACAGACCCTATTGCAACTAATGAAAAACTGTTTTTT.

This clonotype has a count of ten or more. V usage is TRBV10-1 and J usage is TRBJ2-3, with D possibly matching TRBD2 (5 bases). V was trimmed by 10 bases and J by 1 base, leaving 12 bases between them. CDR1 is WNHNN and CDR2 is SYGVQD in the germline V gene (reference sequence). This CDR3 comprises 13 residues. The DNA for the CDR3 is TGCGCCACCGGGGAAGCAGGCACAGATACGCAGTATTTT. Translated: CATGEAGTDTQYF.

This sequence joins TRBV20-1 and TRBJ2-3; possible D gene TRBD2, 5 bases. Germline V CDR1 and CDR2: DFQATT, SNEGSKA (reference sequence). Trimming removed 6 bases at V and 7 bases at J, with 11 bases between. CDR3 size: 11 residues. As DNA, the CDR3 is TGCAGTGCCCTCGAGGGATATACGCAGTATTTT. Encoded protein: CSALEGYTQYF.

The chain combines TRBV20-1 with TRBJ2-7; possibly TRBD2 for D (6 bases). V shed 3 bases and J shed 3 bases, with 9 bases lying between them. CDR3 length equals 12 residues. Germline CDR1 DFQATT, CDR2 SNEGSKA (reference sequence). CDR3 amino acids: CSASGSLYEQYF. Written as DNA, the CDR3 is TGCAGTGCTAGCGGGAGTCTCTACGAGCAGTACTTC.

In this sample, this clonotype turned up once. This rearrangement joins TRBV19 to TRBJ1-5, with D tentatively TRBD1 (5 bases). The CDR3 length is 14 residues. V was pared by 8 bases and J by 0 bases, with 11 bases between. Per the germline V gene, CDR1 is LNHDA and CDR2 is SQIVND (reference sequence). CDR3 loop: CASDKGNSNQPQHF. CDR3 in DNA: TGTGCCAGTGACAAGGGGAATAGCAATCAGCCCCAGCATTTT.